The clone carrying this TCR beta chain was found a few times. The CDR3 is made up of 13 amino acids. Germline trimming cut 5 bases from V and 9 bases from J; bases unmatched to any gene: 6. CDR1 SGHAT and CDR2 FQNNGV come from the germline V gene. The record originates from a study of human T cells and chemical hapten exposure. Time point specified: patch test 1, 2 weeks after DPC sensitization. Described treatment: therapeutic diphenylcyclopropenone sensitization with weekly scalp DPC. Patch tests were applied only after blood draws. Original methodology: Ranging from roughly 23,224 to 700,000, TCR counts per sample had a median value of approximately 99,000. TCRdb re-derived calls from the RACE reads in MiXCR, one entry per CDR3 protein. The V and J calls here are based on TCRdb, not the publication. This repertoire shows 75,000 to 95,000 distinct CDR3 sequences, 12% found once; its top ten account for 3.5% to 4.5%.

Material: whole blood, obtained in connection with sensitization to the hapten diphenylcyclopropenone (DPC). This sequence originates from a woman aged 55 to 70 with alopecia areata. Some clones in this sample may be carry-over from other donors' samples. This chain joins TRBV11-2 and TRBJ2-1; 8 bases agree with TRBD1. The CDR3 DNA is TGTGCCAGCAGCGCCGGACAGGGTCTTGAGCAGTTCTTC. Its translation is CASSAGQGLEQFF. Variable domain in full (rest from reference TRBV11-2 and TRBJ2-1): EAGVAQSPRYKIIEKRQSVAFWCNPISGHATLYWYQQILGQGPKLLIQFQNNGVVDDSQLPKDRFSAERLKGVDSTLKIQPAKLEDSAVYLCASSAGQGLEQFFGPGTRLTVL.